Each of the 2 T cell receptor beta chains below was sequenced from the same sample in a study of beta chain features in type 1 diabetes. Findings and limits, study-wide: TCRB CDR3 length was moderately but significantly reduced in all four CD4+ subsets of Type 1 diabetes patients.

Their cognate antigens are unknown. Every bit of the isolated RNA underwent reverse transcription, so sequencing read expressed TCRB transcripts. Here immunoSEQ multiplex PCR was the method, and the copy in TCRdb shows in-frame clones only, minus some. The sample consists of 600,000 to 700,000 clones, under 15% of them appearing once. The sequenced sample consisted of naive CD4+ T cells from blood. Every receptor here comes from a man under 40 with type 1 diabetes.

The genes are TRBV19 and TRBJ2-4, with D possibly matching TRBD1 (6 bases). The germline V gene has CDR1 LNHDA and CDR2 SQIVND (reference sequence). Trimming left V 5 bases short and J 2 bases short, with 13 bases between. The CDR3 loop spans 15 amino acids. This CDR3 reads CASSPWDITKNIQYF. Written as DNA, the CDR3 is TGTGCCAGTAGTCCTTGGGACATTACCAAAAACATTCAGTACTTC. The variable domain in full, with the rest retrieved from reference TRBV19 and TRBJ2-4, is DGGITQSPKYLFRKEGQNVTLSCEQNLNHDAMYWYRQDPGQGLRLIYYSQIVNDFQKGDIAEGYSVSREKKESFPLTVTSAQKNPTAFYLCASSPWDITKNIQYFGAGTRLSVL.

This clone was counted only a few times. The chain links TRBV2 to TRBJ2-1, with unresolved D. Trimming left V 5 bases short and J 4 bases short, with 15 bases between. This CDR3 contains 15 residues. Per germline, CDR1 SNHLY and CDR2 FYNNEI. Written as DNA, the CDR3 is TGTGCCAGCAGTCCCCCCGTAGGAGTGTACAATGAGCAGTTCTTC. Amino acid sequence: CASSPPVGVYNEQFF.